The T cell receptor beta chain described here comes from a study of blood T cell repertoires in COVID-19. V was clipped by 4 bases and J by 6 bases, with 16 bases between them. This CDR3 comprises 14 residues. Germline CDR1 is SGHRS and CDR2 is YFSETQ. Sequenced by immunoSEQ multiplex PCR; TCRdb stores in-frame clones only, minus some. Of tens of thousands of clones in the sample, 85% to 90% are singletons; the top ten hold about 9.5%. The chain has TRBV5-1 and TRBJ1-1, with D perhaps matching TRBD1 (5 bases). Material: peripheral blood. The receptor was isolated from a man of 80 years or more with active COVID-19. The CDR3 coding sequence is TGCGCCAGCAGCCCCGGGGCACGGGGGGCTGAAGCTTTCTTT. The encoded protein is CASSPGARGAEAFF.